This TCR beta chain was profiled in a study of shared clonotypes between healthy human individuals. Study-wide results and caveats: Measured sharing among donors was expected to vary with sequencing depth.

Note on this clone: Its antigen is as yet unknown.

Assay used: immunoSEQ multiplex PCR; TCRdb lists only in-frame clones, some missing. Found here are some 690,000 clones, around 90% of them singletons; the top ten hold about 33%. Trimming took 5 bases from V and 5 from J; bases not matched to a gene: 10. The CDR3 totals 15 residues. CDR1 is SGHAT and CDR2 is FQNNGV in the germline V gene. The receptor was derived from a man younger than 30 in good health. Some clones in this sample may be carry-over from other donors' samples. The V call is TRBV11-2, the J call TRBJ1-1; 8 positions agree with TRBD1. Material: memory CD8+ T cells from PBMCs. The subset denotes: CD45RO+ cells pooled with CCR7-negative TemRA cells. The CDR3 nucleotides are TGTGCCAGCAGCCGGACAGGGATTATGAGAACTGAAGCTTTCTTT. Translation: CASSRTGIMRTEAFF.